The rows below give T cell receptor beta chains drawn from one sample of a study of identical twins. One entry per CDR3 protein results from TCRdb running MiXCR on the 5' RACE reads. The data show 690,000 or so distinct CDR3 sequences, with roughly 8% seen just once and about 0.98% held by the top ten. Separately, the same data were catalogued under a study of yellow fever vaccine responses in identical twins.

Sequenced input: PBMCs. The receptors shown here come from a woman aged 18-29 years in good health. Each CDR3 is given with its conserved first and last residue. A D gene is named only where the DNA matches it firmly.

j_gene | v_gene | d_gene | CDR3aa
TRBJ2-3 | TRBV5-1 | NA | CASSLTGGDTDTQYF
TRBJ2-5 | TRBV5-1 | NA | CASSFTPQETQYF
TRBJ1-2 | TRBV6-1 | TRBD1 | CASLRDRVENYTF
TRBJ1-2 | TRBV15 | TRBD1 | CATSRSGQQNYGYTF
TRBJ1-1 | TRBV29-1 | TRBD1 | CSVDKDRANTEAFF
TRBJ2-5 | TRBV29-1 | NA | CSAQDSPKETQYF
TRBJ1-1 | TRBV20-1 | NA | CSARDARKTVNTEAFF
TRBJ1-4 | TRBV6-2/TRBV6-3 | NA | CATPTRQKEKLFF
TRBJ1-6 | TRBV3-1 | NA | CASSQGGYSPLHF
TRBJ2-1 | TRBV30 | TRBD2 | CAWQIKRGGFYNEQFF
TRBJ2-7 | TRBV5-6 | TRBD2 | CASSLVAGGPLYEQYF
TRBJ1-2 | TRBV15 | NA | CATSSPRESIYGYTF
TRBJ2-3 | TRBV7-2 | NA | CASSLAGFDTQYF
TRBJ2-5 | TRBV20-1 | NA | CSASPGPSRETQYF
TRBJ1-1 | TRBV20-1 | NA | CSARSEMNTEAFF
TRBJ2-7 | TRBV29-1 | NA | CSVEDQGRAAYEQYF
TRBJ2-4 | TRBV28 | NA | CASSQTGPIGNIQYF
TRBJ2-7 | TRBV20-1 | NA | CSVSEQYF
TRBJ2-5 | TRBV7-3 | TRBD1 | CASSPGQGATQYF
TRBJ2-1 | TRBV9 | NA | CASSVAVGEQFF
TRBJ2-3 | TRBV5-1 | NA | CASSLVGPQDTQYF
TRBJ2-5 | TRBV5-5 | NA | CASSLNPDQETQYF
TRBJ2-1 | TRBV5-6 | TRBD2 | CASQSGTFYNEQFF
TRBJ2-3 | TRBV10-3 | NA | CAISDGSDTQYF
TRBJ2-2 | TRBV4-2 | NA | CASSQGKGDTGELFF
TRBJ2-7 | TRBV10-3 | NA | CAISSGGVYEQYF
TRBJ2-2 | TRBV5-1 | NA | CASSLPTAANTGELFF
TRBJ1-4 | TRBV14 | TRBD1 | CASSQVVDRVGEKLFF
TRBJ1-5 | TRBV18 | NA | CASSPRPANNQPQHF
TRBJ2-7 | TRBV14 | TRBD1 | CASSQGTGGEQYF
TRBJ2-5 | TRBV7-8 | NA | CASSFLTGTKQETQYF
TRBJ2-7 | TRBV2 | TRBD2 | CASSVLAGEVYEQYF